The 16 T cell receptor beta chains below come from one sample, sequenced in a study of vaccination effects on CD4 cells after COVID-19. Sequenced by immunoSEQ multiplex PCR; TCRdb stores in-frame clones only, minus some. Of about 54,000 clones in the sample, roughly 76% are singletons; the top ten hold about 2.6%. Antigen specificity for these receptors is unknown. In the ViraFEST assay, antigen-specific CD4+ clonotypes were identified by expansion after peptide-pool stimulation. With approximately 10 days of culture completed, CD4+ T cells were isolated. This material consisted of CD4+ T cells from PBMCs cultured with HCoV-229E spike peptides, taken before COVID-19 vaccination. The receptors here all came from a human donor who received a COVID-19 vaccine.

The rearrangement links TRBV3-1 (or the pseudogene TRBV3-2) to TRBJ1-2, with unresolved D. Germline loops: CDR1 LGHDT, CDR2 YNNKEL (reference sequence). CDR3 length: 13 residues. V lost 4 bases and J 1 base, leaving 7 bases between the germline ends. The CDR3 loop is CASSRVDNYGYTF. The CDR3 DNA is TGTGCCAGCAGCCGAGTTGATAACTATGGCTACACCTTC.

This clone came up a few times. CDR3 protein: CASSWMPPRGEYGYTF. The CDR3 DNA follows: TGTGCCAGCAGCTGGATGCCCCCCCGGGGGGAATATGGCTACACCTTC. The J gene is TRBJ1-2, the V gene TRBV5-8; a weak D match, TRBD1 (5 bases). The CDR3 consists of 16 residues. CDR1 and CDR2 (germline): SGHTS, YDEGEE. V dropped 3 bases and J dropped 5 bases, with 20 bases sitting between them.

This sequence joins TRBV5-1 and TRBJ1-1, with TRBD1 as a possible D gene (6 bases). CDR3 size: 13 residues. V was trimmed by 2 bases and J by 1 base, leaving 6 bases between them. From germline, CDR1 is SGHRS and CDR2 YFSETQ. The CDR3 coding sequence is TGCGCCAGCAGCTTACAGGGGAACACTGAAGCTTTCTTT. Translation: CASSLQGNTEAFF.

V usage is TRBV7-9 and J usage is TRBJ1-2; D unresolved. Germline CDR1 is SEHNR and CDR2 is FQNEAQ (reference sequence). The V end was cut by 2 bases, the J end by 3 bases, with 4 bases between. The CDR3 runs 12 residues. CDR3 nucleotides: TGTGCCAGCAGCTTATCGGACTATGGCTACACCTTC. Its protein product is CASSLSDYGYTF.

V usage is TRBV18 and J usage is TRBJ1-1, with D perhaps TRBD1 (5 bases). Germline V gene data show CDR1 as KGHSH and CDR2 as LQKENI. V shed 1 base and J shed 3 bases, with 6 bases lying between them. The length of the CDR3 is 13 residues. The CDR3 loop is CASSPQGYTEAFF. CDR3 DNA sequence: TGTGCCAGCTCACCACAGGGGTACACTGAAGCTTTCTTT.

The chain carries TRBV30 and TRBJ1-2, with D hard to call. Trimming took 4 bases from V and 0 from J, leaving 12 bases between them. The CDR3 sequence is 14 residues long. Germline V gene lookup returns CDR1 GTSNPN and CDR2 SVGIG (reference sequence). The CDR3 bases are TGTGCCTGGAAAAGGGCGGCAGCTAACTATGGCTACACCTTC. It encodes CAWKRAAANYGYTF.

The chain couples TRBV19 to TRBJ2-1; D not certain. This CDR3 is 15 amino acids long. V was shortened by 3 bases and J by 4 bases, with 13 bases between the two germline ends. The germline CDR1 and CDR2 sequences are LNHDA and SQIVND (reference sequence). The CDR3 DNA is TGTGCCAGTAGTATCGGCGTGATTGGGTACAATGAGCAGTTCTTC. It yields the protein CASSIGVIGYNEQFF.

J is TRBJ1-4 and V is TRBV5-1; possible D gene TRBD1, 5 bases. The CDR3 sequence is 14 residues long. V lost 1 base, J lost 5 bases, and 9 bases lay in between. Germline CDR1 is SGHRS and CDR2 is YFSETQ. The CDR3 protein is CASSLSRANEKLFF. The CDR3 nucleotides are TGCGCCAGCAGCTTGTCCAGGGCGAATGAAAAACTGTTTTTT.

This clone occurred a few times. This rearrangement joins TRBV5-1 to TRBJ1-6; 7 positions agree with TRBD1. Trimming removed 0 bases from V and 6 bases from J; junction bases left unmatched: 6. The CDR3 is 16 amino acids. The germline CDR1 and CDR2 sequences are SGHRS and YFSETQ. For the CDR3, the DNA is TGCGCCAGCAGCTTGGAGGCAGGGGGTGCTAATTCACCCCTCCACTTT. This codes for CASSLEAGGANSPLHF.

The V gene is TRBV7-2, the J gene TRBJ2-2; 15 nucleotides line up with TRBD2. Germline V gene lookup returns CDR1 SGHTA and CDR2 FQGNSA. V lost 10 bases, J lost 2 bases, and 5 bases stayed unmatched. CDR3 length: 16 amino acids. The CDR3 protein is CATRTSGGGNTGELFF. The CDR3 DNA reads TGTGCCACACGGACTAGCGGGGGGGGAAACACCGGGGAGCTGTTTTTT.

The chain recombines TRBV4-1 with TRBJ1-2; 8 bases are a match to TRBD1. J lost 8 bases, V lost 0 bases, and 8 bases had no gene match. The germline V gene has CDR1 MGHRA and CDR2 YSYEKL. The CDR3 extends over 15 amino acids. This CDR3 is CASSQEGQGARGYTF. The CDR3 DNA is TGCGCCAGCAGCCAAGAAGGGCAGGGGGCACGAGGCTACACCTTC.

The chain joins TRBV24-1 to TRBJ1-2; 9 nucleotides match TRBD1. V was clipped by 3 bases and J by 2 bases; unmatched bases: 15. CDR3 length: 19 residues. Germline lookup yields CDR1 KGHDR and CDR2 SFDVKD. The CDR3 here is CATSDHTTGQGVENYGYTF. DNA of the CDR3: TGTGCCACCAGTGATCATACTACGGGACAGGGCGTAGAAAACTATGGCTACACCTTC.

The chain carries TRBV5-6 and TRBJ2-4, with 8 bases lining up with TRBD1. From germline, CDR1 is SGHDT and CDR2 YYEEEE. This CDR3 is built from 14 residues. The J segment lost 6 bases and the V segment lost 4 bases, leaving 6 bases of the junction unmatched. The CDR3 spells CASSTRTGSNIQYF. CDR3 DNA: TGTGCCAGCAGCACACGGACAGGGTCAAACATTCAGTACTTC.

The rearrangement links TRBV10-1 to TRBJ1-1; 9 bases agree with TRBD1. The CDR3 spans 14 residues. Losses at the gene ends were 8 bases for V and 2 bases for J; bases not matched to a gene: 6. Germline CDR1 is WNHNN and CDR2 is SYGVQD (reference sequence). The CDR3 nucleotides read TGCGCCAGCCACCCGGGACAGGGAAACACTGAAGCTTTCTTT. Translated: CASHPGQGNTEAFF.

This chain joins TRBV20-1 and TRBJ2-5; tentative D call: TRBD2 (6 bases). This CDR3 spans 11 amino acids. Germline loops: CDR1 DFQATT, CDR2 SNEGSKA (reference sequence). The ends were cut back, 5 bases at V and 5 bases at J, with 9 bases in the middle. The CDR3 loop is CSAFRGETQYF. The DNA for the CDR3 is TGCAGTGCTTTTCGGGGGGAGACCCAGTACTTC.

CDR3 sequence (DNA): TGTGCCAGCAGTGAAGCGCCCGGAGATACGCAGTATTTT. Translation: CASSEAPGDTQYF. The V call is TRBV6-1, the J call TRBJ2-3, with D unresolved. The CDR3 totals 13 residues. V was clipped by 0 bases and J by 5 bases, with 6 bases between them. Germline-derived CDR1 and CDR2 are MNHNS and SASEGT.